This TCR beta chain came from a study of beta chain features in type 1 diabetes. On the study more broadly: Age, gender, cell numbers and subset yield matched between patients and controls. Study-level findings and limits: A greater similarity of naive, central memory and Treg TCRB repertoires was seen among patients than among healthy donors.

J was trimmed by 0 bases and V by 3 bases; bases with no gene match: 5. Looked up from germline, CDR1 is KGHSH and CDR2 is LQKENI. The CDR3 spans 19 residues. The authors reverse transcribed all of the isolated RNA, so sequencing captured expressed TCRB transcripts. Some 4 million reads were obtained on average from naive, central memory and regulatory T cell samples. The table came from immunoSEQ multiplex PCR; TCRdb's copy has only in-frame clones and leaves some out. The profile covers around 450,000 clones, with 10% to 12% appearing a single time and roughly 0.046% taken by the ten largest. Without exception, sorted populations had purity beyond 98%. Note on this clone: Antigen: not known. The sample has other DNA sequences that encode this CDR3 too.

This sequence joins TRBV18 and TRBJ2-1; 16 bases align to TRBD2. The sequence was obtained from a woman younger than 35 in good health. Source material: naive CD4+ T cells from blood. CDR3 region: CASSPPGLAGGSSYNEQFF. Here the CDR3 DNA reads TGTGCCAGCTCACCCCCGGGACTAGCGGGAGGGAGCTCCTACAATGAGCAGTTCTTC. The variable domain in full, with the rest retrieved from reference TRBV18 and TRBJ2-1, is NAGVMQNPRHLVRRRGQEARLRCSPMKGHSHVYWYRQLPEEGLKFMVYLQKENIIDESGMPKERFSAEFPKEGPSILRIQQVVRGDSAAYFCASSPPGLAGGSSYNEQFFGPGTRLTVL.